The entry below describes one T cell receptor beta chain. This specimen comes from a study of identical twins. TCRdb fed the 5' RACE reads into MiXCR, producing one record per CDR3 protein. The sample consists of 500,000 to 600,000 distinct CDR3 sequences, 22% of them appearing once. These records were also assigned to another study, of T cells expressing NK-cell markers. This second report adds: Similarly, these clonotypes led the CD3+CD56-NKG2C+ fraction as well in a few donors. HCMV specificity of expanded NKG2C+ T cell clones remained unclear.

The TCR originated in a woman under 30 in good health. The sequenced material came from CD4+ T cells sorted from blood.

The CDR3 nucleotides are TGCAGTGCTAGACGGGGACAGGGAATGATTGAAGGCTACACCTTC. It is translated as CSARRGQGMIEGYTF. V gene TRBV20-1 combines with J gene TRBJ1-2; 9 nucleotides align to TRBD1. Germline loops: CDR1 DFQATT, CDR2 SNEGSKA (reference sequence). This CDR3 has 15 amino acids. J gave up 8 bases and V 2 bases, and 12 bases lay outside the gene matches.